What follows describes a single T cell receptor beta chain. Its antigen is not identified. Baseline, cycle 4 day 1, and cycle 7 day 1 were the blood sampling points. The repertoire was sequenced with immunoSEQ multiplex PCR; TCRdb's copy has only in-frame clones and lacks some. This sample has tens of thousands of clones, with more than 65% found just once. The sample originates from a study of OX40 agonist ivuxolimab in advanced cancers. Study-level information: Among those enrolled, mean age was 60 years (range roughly 23 to 79) and 82.7% were male. The study, taken as a whole, reports: What antigens the expanded peripheral T cells recognized was never established.

CDR3 size: 15 residues. J was trimmed by 2 bases and V by 0 bases; bases with no gene match: 2. Germline CDR1 is ENHRY and CDR2 is SYGVKD. V gene TRBV10-3 combines with J gene TRBJ2-5; 8 bases align to TRBD2. The sequencing here drew on CD4+ or CD8+ T cells sorted from blood, taken in a trial of the OX40 agonist ivuxolimab. The clonotype comes from an adult with an advanced solid tumor such as melanoma, head and neck, liver or kidney cancer. CDR3 residues: CAISESGGDQETQYF. The CDR3 bases are TGTGCCATCAGTGAGTCCGGGGGGGATCAAGAGACCCAGTACTTC.